The 30 T cell receptor beta chains listed next were all sequenced from one sample in a study of shared clonotypes between healthy human individuals. The table came from immunoSEQ multiplex PCR; TCRdb's copy has only in-frame clones and leaves some out. The sample includes around 510,000 clones, 95% to 96% of them seen just once. The sample was naive CD4+ T cells sorted from blood. Noted subset: CD45RA+ positively selected. The source of these receptors is a woman aged 25 to 39 in good health.

The sample holds one count of this clone. The CDR3 coding sequence is TGTGCCAGCAGTGCAGACGAGTACCAAGAGACCCAGTACTTC. Its protein is CASSADEYQETQYF. The genes are TRBV6-4 and TRBJ2-5; D gene ambiguous. CDR3 length equals 14 residues. V lost 4 bases to trimming and J lost 0 bases, with 9 bases between them. Germline CDR1 is MRHNA and CDR2 is SNTAGT.

The chain is built from TRBV11-2 and TRBJ2-1; the D gene is possibly TRBD1 (7 bases). V was shortened by 3 bases and J by 0 bases, with 12 bases between the two germline ends. Germline V lookup: CDR1 SGHAT, CDR2 FQNNGV. The CDR3 runs to 16 residues. The CDR3 is CASSLTGTFSYNEQFF. The CDR3 DNA follows: TGTGCCAGCAGCTTGACAGGGACTTTCTCCTACAATGAGCAGTTCTTC.

V usage is TRBV28 and J usage is TRBJ2-7; D call uncertain. The germline gives CDR1 MDHEN, CDR2 SYDVKM. V lost 3 bases and J lost 3, with 6 bases in between. This CDR3 comprises 12 residues. The CDR3 loop is CASSLYHYEQYF. In DNA form, the CDR3 reads TGTGCCAGCAGTTTGTATCACTACGAGCAGTACTTC.

This chain's CDR3 is CSAGGDTEAFF. The CDR3 DNA reads as TGCAGTGCTGGGGGAGACACTGAAGCTTTCTTT. V usage is TRBV20-1 and J usage is TRBJ1-1; D is perhaps TRBD1 (5 bases). Germline CDR1 and CDR2: DFQATT and SNEGSKA (reference sequence). The CDR3 sequence is 11 residues long. Trimming stripped 5 bases from V and 3 bases from J, with 7 bases between.

V gene TRBV5-1 combines with J gene TRBJ2-3; TRBD2 agrees at 14 bases. Germline CDR1 SGHRS, CDR2 YFSETQ. The CDR3 is made up of 17 amino acids. V shed 0 bases and J 3 bases; nucleotides not matched to a gene: 3. This CDR3 is CASSLETSGRGTDTQYF. The DNA of the CDR3 is TGCGCCAGCAGCTTGGAGACTAGCGGGAGGGGGACAGATACGCAGTATTTT. Based on the CDR3 plus reference TRBV5-1 and TRBJ2-3, the full variable domain is KAGVTQTPRYLIKTRGQQVTLSCSPISGHRSVSWYQQTPGQGLQFLFEYFSETQRNKGNFPGRFSGRQFSNSRSEMNVSTLELGDSALYLCASSLETSGRGTDTQYFGPGTRLTVL.

The J gene is TRBJ2-1, the V gene TRBV13; D is undetermined. CDR3 length: 16 amino acids. V lost 1 base, J lost 3 bases, and 13 bases lay in between. Looked up from germline, CDR1 is PRHDT and CDR2 is FYEKMQ (reference sequence). The CDR3 DNA reads as TGTGCCAGCAGCTTAGACTCTTACGGAAGCTACAATGAGCAGTTCTTC. Protein sequence: CASSLDSYGSYNEQFF.

This sequence joins TRBV6-5 and TRBJ1-1; D unresolved. Trimming stripped 4 bases from V and 2 bases from J, with 11 bases between. The germline CDR1 and CDR2 sequences are MNHEY and SVGAGI. The CDR3 totals 14 residues. The CDR3 region is CASSFFKRNTEAFF. The CDR3 nucleotides read TGTGCCAGCAGTTTCTTTAAGCGAAACACTGAAGCTTTCTTT.

The chain employs TRBV6-6 and TRBJ2-1, with D hard to call. The CDR3 consists of 14 residues. Trimming removed 4 bases at V and 7 bases at J, with 14 bases between. The germline CDR1 and CDR2 sequences are MNHNY and SVGAGI (reference sequence). The DNA for the CDR3 is TGTGCCAGCAGTTCCCTGGAGTGGCTTAATGAGCAGTTCTTC. This gives the protein CASSSLEWLNEQFF.

This sequence joins TRBV5-6 and TRBJ2-7, with a possible D match to TRBD1 (5 bases). The germline CDR1 and CDR2 sequences are SGHDT and YYEEEE. The CDR3 is 13 amino acids. V lost 1 base to trimming and J lost 0 bases, with 5 bases between them. The CDR3 DNA is TGTGCCAGCAGCTTGACAGGCTCCTACGAGCAGTACTTC. This sequence encodes CASSLTGSYEQYF. The full variable domain, its missing parts supplied by reference TRBV5-6 and TRBJ2-7, is DAGVTQSPTHLIKTRGQQVTLRCSPKSGHDTVSWYQQALGQGPQFIFQYYEEEERQRGNFPDRFSGHQFPNYSSELNVNALLLGDSALYLCASSLTGSYEQYFGPGTRLTVT.

V is TRBV9 and J is TRBJ1-2; D unresolved. From germline, CDR1 is SGDLS and CDR2 YYNGEE. The CDR3 length is 14 residues. Between the trimmed V and J ends, which lost 6 bases and 5 bases, there was a span of 17 bases. The chain's CDR3 is CASTRRLVGYGYTF. CDR3 sequence (DNA): TGTGCCAGCACCCGACGGCTCGTAGGGTATGGCTACACCTTC.

The V call is TRBV28, the J call TRBJ2-1; D is undetermined. The CDR3 sequence is 12 residues long. The germline V gene has CDR1 MDHEN and CDR2 SYDVKM. V lost 5 bases and J lost 7, with 9 bases in between. CDR3 in DNA: TGTGCCAGCAGTCTAAGCCCGAATGAGCAGTTCTTC. It specifies CASSLSPNEQFF. Filled out from reference TRBV28 and TRBJ2-1, the complete variable domain reads DVKVTQSSRYLVKRTGEKVFLECVQDMDHENMFWYRQDPGLGLRLIYFSYDVKMKEKGDIPEGYSVSREKKERFSLILESASTNQTSMYLCASSLSPNEQFFGPGTRLTVL.

The chain couples TRBV7-9 to TRBJ2-3; TRBD2 matches 9 bases. J lost 5 bases, V lost 5 bases, and 14 bases had no gene match. The germline V gene encodes CDR1 SEHNR and CDR2 FQNEAQ (reference sequence). The CDR3 runs to 17 residues. DNA for the CDR3: TGTGCCAGCAGCCCCCGCTCTCTTAGCGGGAGTGGAGATACGCAGTATTTT. Encoded protein: CASSPRSLSGSGDTQYF.

The chain links TRBV19 to TRBJ2-5; D remains unclear. The CDR3 is 13 residues long. The germline V gene encodes CDR1 LNHDA and CDR2 SQIVND (reference sequence). The ends were cut back, 6 bases at V and 4 bases at J, with 12 bases in the middle. Here the CDR3 reads CASSARRPETQYF. CDR3 in DNA: TGTGCCAGTAGCGCCAGGAGACCAGAGACCCAGTACTTC.

This clone was detected only once. The chain's CDR3 is CASSVTSGRLDEQFF. In nucleotides, the CDR3 is TGTGCCAGCAGCGTGACTAGCGGGAGGTTGGATGAGCAGTTCTTC. The genes are TRBV9 and TRBJ2-1; 13 positions match TRBD2. This CDR3 has 15 amino acids. V lost 2 bases and J lost 8; bases outside the gene matches: 4. The germline V gene encodes CDR1 SGDLS and CDR2 YYNGEE.

V and J are TRBV5-4 and TRBJ2-7, with D tentatively TRBD2 (5 bases). Trimming took 1 base from V and 4 from J, leaving 12 bases between them. CDR1 is SGHNT, CDR2 YYREEE, per germline (reference sequence). This CDR3 spans 14 amino acids. CDR3 loop: CASSLSLASYEQYF. CDR3 nucleotide sequence: TGTGCCAGCAGCTTGAGTCTAGCAAGTTACGAGCAGTACTTC. The full variable domain, in which reference TRBV5-4 and TRBJ2-7 provide the parts outside the CDR3, is ETGVTQSPTHLIKTRGQQVTLRCSSQSGHNTVSWYQQALGQGPQFIFQYYREEENGRGNFPPRFSGLQFPNYSSELNVNALELDDSALYLCASSLSLASYEQYFGPGTRLTVT.

V and J are TRBV18 and TRBJ2-7; D may be TRBD1 or TRBD2 (6 bases each). Trimming left V 5 bases short and J 3 bases short, with 17 bases between. The V gene's germline CDR1 is KGHSH and CDR2 LQKENI. This CDR3 has 15 amino acids. Here the CDR3 reads CASSAGRQEGYEQYF. The DNA of the CDR3 is TGTGCCAGCTCAGCCGGGAGACAGGAGGGCTACGAGCAGTACTTC.

This clone is a singleton in its sample. The chain recombines TRBV29-1 with TRBJ2-7; the D call may be TRBD1 or TRBD2 (5 bases each). CDR1 and CDR2 (germline): SQVTM, ANQGSEA. The CDR3 loop spans 14 amino acids. The V and J ends lost 4 bases and 2 bases respectively, with 15 bases between them. Written as DNA, the CDR3 is TGCAGCGTTGCAAGTCCACGAGGGGCCTACGAGCAGTACTTC. As protein: CSVASPRGAYEQYF.

The chain employs TRBV7-9 and TRBJ2-7, with 12 bases lining up with TRBD1. Germline V gene lookup returns CDR1 SEHNR and CDR2 FQNEAQ (reference sequence). The CDR3 totals 17 residues. After removal of 2 bases from V and 0 bases from J, the junction contained 5 bases not matched to a gene. CDR3 nucleotide sequence: TGTGCCAGCAGCTTAAGAGGGACAGGGGGCACCTCCTACGAGCAGTACTTC. It yields the protein CASSLRGTGGTSYEQYF.

This clone appeared a single time. V usage is TRBV27 and J usage is TRBJ2-1; 7 bases align to TRBD2. The CDR3 sequence is 15 residues long. The V gene's germline CDR1 is MNHEY and CDR2 SMNVEV (reference sequence). Trimming took 8 bases from V and 9 from J; bases not matched to a gene: 16. CDR3 sequence (DNA): TGTGCCAGCCGACCTGGTGAACTAGCGTTTCTTGAGCAGTTCTTC. Amino acids: CASRPGELAFLEQFF.

V and J are TRBV7-2 and TRBJ2-1; 16 bases fit TRBD2. The CDR3 length is 18 residues. CDR1 and CDR2 (germline): SGHTA, FQGNSA. The J segment lost 7 bases and the V segment lost 0 bases, leaving 6 bases of the junction unmatched. The DNA for the CDR3 is TGTGCCAGCAGCTTAGCTGCTGGGACTAGCGGGAGGGCAAATGAGCAGTTCTTC. Translated: CASSLAAGTSGRANEQFF. The full variable domain, in which reference TRBV7-2 and TRBJ2-1 provide the parts outside the CDR3, is GAGVSQSPSNKVTEKGKDVELRCDPISGHTALYWYRQSLGQGLEFLIYFQGNSAPDKSGLPSDRFSAERTGGSVSTLTIQRTQQEDSAVYLCASSLAAGTSGRANEQFFGPGTRLTVL.

The chain is built from TRBV28 and TRBJ1-5; D perhaps matches TRBD1 (5 bases). Germline V CDR1 and CDR2: MDHEN, SYDVKM. CDR3 length equals 14 residues. Trimming shortened V by 1 base and J by 8 bases, and 12 bases separated the two germline ends. The CDR3 DNA reads TGTGCCAGCAGTTTATCCCAGGGTGGCAAGCCCCAGCATTTT. Its protein is CASSLSQGGKPQHF.

The V and J genes are TRBV18 and TRBJ1-5, with 9 positions matching TRBD1. With 2 bases clipped from V and 6 bases from J, the junction kept 2 bases outside the gene matches. This CDR3 is 14 amino acids long. Germline CDR1 reads KGHSH; CDR2 reads LQKENI. CDR3 DNA sequence: TGTGCCAGCTCACCAGGACAGGGGCCTCAGCCCCAGCATTTT. This gives the protein CASSPGQGPQPQHF.

V gene TRBV7-9 combines with J gene TRBJ1-2; 10 nucleotides match TRBD1. The germline gives CDR1 SEHNR, CDR2 FQNEAQ (reference sequence). This CDR3 spans 17 amino acids. J lost 5 bases, V lost 5 bases, and 14 bases had no gene match. CDR3 in amino acids: CASSQKGTGTGDYGYTF. In nucleotides, the CDR3 is TGTGCCAGCAGCCAAAAGGGTACCGGGACAGGGGATTATGGCTACACCTTC.

This chain links TRBV19 with TRBJ1-2; the D is unclear. V was clipped by 0 bases and J by 2 bases, with 13 bases between them. The CDR3 spans 16 residues. From germline, CDR1 is LNHDA and CDR2 SQIVND (reference sequence). CDR3 amino acids: CASSIESGTANYGYTF. The CDR3 nucleotides are TGTGCCAGTAGTATAGAGTCCGGAACCGCCAACTATGGCTACACCTTC.

This clone was seen only once. This chain uses TRBV6-5 with TRBJ2-1; TRBD2 matches at 7 bases. Looked up from germline, CDR1 is MNHEY and CDR2 is SVGAGI. This CDR3 is 15 amino acids long. V gave up 5 bases and J gave up 4 bases; unmatched junction bases: 8. CDR3 protein: CASSQPGGGYNEQFF. As DNA, the CDR3 is TGTGCCAGCAGTCAACCAGGCGGGGGTTACAATGAGCAGTTCTTC.

The rearrangement joins TRBV7-9 to TRBJ2-7; 7 nucleotides match TRBD1. J was trimmed by 3 bases and V by 5 bases; bases with no gene match: 10. The CDR3 runs 15 residues. Germline CDR1 is SEHNR and CDR2 is FQNEAQ (reference sequence). The CDR3 loop is CASSHRRGGFYEQYF. The DNA of the CDR3 is TGTGCCAGCAGCCACCGGCGAGGGGGCTTCTACGAGCAGTACTTC.

In this sample, this clone turned up once. The V and J genes are TRBV27 and TRBJ2-2, with D unclear. The V end was cut by 9 bases, the J end by 4 bases, with 15 bases between. The CDR3 extends over 14 amino acids. CDR1 is MNHEY and CDR2 is SMNVEV in the germline V gene (reference sequence). This CDR3 is CARTRISGTGELFF. The CDR3 bases are TGTGCCAGAACCCGTATCTCGGGCACCGGGGAGCTGTTTTTT.

About this clone: This specimen includes other DNA sequences encoding the same CDR3. The chain uses TRBV28 and TRBJ2-7; possibly TRBD1 for D (6 bases). From germline, CDR1 is MDHEN and CDR2 SYDVKM. V gave up 5 bases and J gave up 2 bases, with 10 bases separating them. This CDR3 region has 13 residues. CDR3: CASSLQGPYEQYF. CDR3 nucleotide sequence: TGTGCCAGCAGTCTACAGGGCCCCTACGAGCAGTACTTC. The entire variable domain, with the rest obtained from reference TRBV28 and TRBJ2-7, is as follows: DVKVTQSSRYLVKRTGEKVFLECVQDMDHENMFWYRQDPGLGLRLIYFSYDVKMKEKGDIPEGYSVSREKKERFSLILESASTNQTSMYLCASSLQGPYEQYFGPGTRLTVT.

Regarding this clone: This sample includes further DNA sequences coding for the same CDR3. The J gene is TRBJ1-5, the V gene TRBV6-1, with 10 bases lining up with TRBD1. V shed 9 bases and J 4 bases; nucleotides not matched to a gene: 3. The germline CDR1 and CDR2 sequences are MNHNS and SASEGT. The CDR3 spans 13 residues. In DNA form, the CDR3 reads TGTGCCAGTAGGGACAGGGGAAATCAGCCCCAGCATTTT. It codes for CASRDRGNQPQHF.

This sequence joins TRBV5-6 and TRBJ2-4; D unclear. Germline V gene lookup returns CDR1 SGHDT and CDR2 YYEEEE. The ends were cut back, 0 bases at V and 5 bases at J, with 6 bases in the middle. The CDR3 runs to 13 residues. This CDR3 is CASSLVPENIQYF. DNA of the CDR3: TGTGCCAGCAGCTTGGTGCCGGAAAACATTCAGTACTTC.